The rows below give T cell receptor beta chains drawn from one sample of a study of blood T cell repertoires in COVID-19. This table comes from immunoSEQ multiplex PCR, and its TCRdb copy is limited to in-frame clones, with some not included. Of some 300,000 clones listed, 80% to 90% are singletons. The sample consisted of peripheral blood. These receptors were collected from a woman aged 45-65 years with COVID-19, enrolled during active disease. CDR3s include the opening cysteine and the closing phenylalanine or tryptophan. The D gene is left open where the match is weak. Only part of the rows carry a size: once, few, many, or a class if the clone is expanded.

-	TRBJ2-5	TRBD2	TRBV7-2	CASSLAGRHGTSGPQETQYF	TGTGCCAGCAGCTTAGCGGGACGACACGGGACTAGCGGGCCACAAGAGACCCAGTACTTC
-	TRBJ1-5	TRBD1	TRBV15	CATSRRDRAFRNQPQHF	TGTGCCACCAGCAGACGGGACAGGGCCTTTCGCAATCAGCCCCAGCATTTT
-	TRBJ2-1	TRBD2	TRBV11-2	CASSFLSGRINEQFF	TGTGCCAGCAGCTTTCTTAGCGGGAGAATCAATGAGCAGTTCTTC
once	TRBJ1-1	-	TRBV18	CASSYAPGGNTEAFF	TGTGCCAGCTCATATGCACCCGGGGGGAACACTGAAGCTTTCTTT
-	TRBJ2-5	TRBD2	TRBV7-7	CASSPSGLAGKETQYF	TGTGCCAGCAGCCCCTCGGGACTAGCGGGTAAAGAGACCCAGTACTTC
-	TRBJ2-1	-	TRBV29-1	CSGSSLEQFF	TGCAGCGGATCTAGCCTTGAGCAGTTCTTC
-	TRBJ2-6	-	TRBV2	CASSEAARGRGGVLTF	TGTGCCAGCAGTGAAGCGGCCAGGGGGCGCGGGGGCGTCCTGACTTTC
-	TRBJ2-5	-	TRBV5-1	CASSLAPAVQETQYF	TGCGCCAGCAGCTTAGCCCCTGCCGTCCAAGAGACCCAGTACTTC
-	TRBJ2-3	-	TRBV11-2	CASIFGGRADTQYF	TGTGCCAGCATTTTCGGGGGGCGTGCAGATACGCAGTATTTT
once	TRBJ1-2	-	TRBV7-3	CASSWGTGYYGYTF	TGTGCCAGCAGCTGGGGAACAGGGTACTATGGCTACACCTTC
-	TRBJ2-7	-	TRBV6-5	CATNPPGHLYEQYF	TGTGCCACCAATCCACCGGGACACCTCTACGAGCAGTACTTC
-	TRBJ2-1	TRBD1	TRBV4-2	CASGNEQGWGNEQFF	TGTGCCAGTGGGAATGAACAGGGGTGGGGCAATGAGCAGTTCTTC
-	TRBJ2-3	-	TRBV5-1	CASYVGGSTDTQYF	TGCGCCAGCTACGTAGGGGGAAGCACAGATACGCAGTATTTT
-	TRBJ2-1	-	TRBV6-5	CASSLLAYSYNEQFF	TGTGCCAGCAGTCTCTTAGCGTACTCCTACAATGAGCAGTTCTTC
-	TRBJ2-2	-	TRBV10-1	CASSQGRDTGELFF	TGCGCCAGCAGTCAGGGGAGAGACACCGGGGAGCTGTTTTTT
-	TRBJ2-3	TRBD2	TRBV3-1/TRBV3-2	CASSQEIAGTSGSTDTQYF	TGTGCCAGCAGCCAAGAAATAGCCGGGACTAGCGGGAGTACAGATACGCAGTATTTT
-	TRBJ2-7	TRBD2	TRBV4-1	CASSQASRGRAPNEQYF	TGCGCCAGCAGCCAAGCATCCCGCGGGAGGGCCCCCAACGAGCAGTACTTC
-	TRBJ2-5	TRBD2	TRBV9	CASSAAPGTKQETQYF	TGTGCCAGCAGCGCAGCACCAGGGACTAAACAAGAGACCCAGTACTTC
-	TRBJ2-5	-	TRBV7-3	CASSSIPSETQYF	TGTGCCAGCAGCTCAATCCCCAGTGAGACCCAGTACTTC
-	TRBJ2-4	-	TRBV4-1	CASSQDGALAKNIQYF	TGCGCCAGCAGCCAAGATGGGGCCCTAGCCAAAAACATTCAGTACTTC
-	TRBJ2-4	-	TRBV3-1/TRBV3-2	CASSQDSGTGMNIQYF	TGTGCCAGCAGCCAAGATAGCGGGACAGGGATGAACATTCAGTACTTC
-	TRBJ1-5	TRBD1	TRBV3-1/TRBV3-2	CASSPRTGGPGQPQHF	TGTGCCAGCAGCCCCAGGACAGGGGGCCCTGGTCAGCCCCAGCATTTT
once	TRBJ2-1	TRBD2	TRBV19	CASSIPGGGYLEQFF	TGTGCCAGTAGTATCCCGGGAGGGGGGTATTTGGAGCAGTTCTTC
-	TRBJ1-6	TRBD1	TRBV5-1	CASSLERRGLSPLHF	TGCGCCAGCAGCTTGGAACGCAGGGGGCTTTCACCCCTCCACTTT
-	TRBJ2-3	TRBD2	TRBV6-5	CASSYSERDYTDTQYF	TGTGCCAGCAGTTACTCGGAGCGGGACTACACAGATACGCAGTATTTT